Below are 24 T cell receptor beta chains sequenced from a single sample in a study of shared clonotypes between healthy human individuals. The method was immunoSEQ multiplex PCR; TCRdb's version includes in-frame clones alone and lacks a portion of them. The table shows around 500,000 clones, with around 73% occurring only once. Material for sequencing was PBMCs. These receptors originate from a woman aged 40 to 50 in good health. Some clones in this sample may be carry-over from other donors' samples.

The chain joins TRBV11-2 to TRBJ2-7; D not certain. V lost 0 bases, J lost 5 bases, and 14 bases lay in between. The CDR3 runs 15 residues. Germline assignment: CDR1 SGHAT and CDR2 FQNNGV. This CDR3 reads CASSLDLAGVDEQYF. Written as DNA, the CDR3 is TGTGCCAGCAGCTTAGACCTGGCCGGAGTAGACGAGCAGTACTTC.

The CDR3 sequence is CASSYGFRRGDTQYF. CDR3 in DNA: TGTGCCAGCAGTTACGGGTTTAGGCGCGGAGATACGCAGTATTTT. This chain uses TRBV6-6 with TRBJ2-3; D gene uncertain. Germline CDR1 and CDR2: MNHNY and SVGAGI (reference sequence). This CDR3 has 15 residues. Trimming took off 2 bases at V and 5 bases at J, with 14 bases between the two ends.

As regards this clone: The same CDR3 can be traced to other DNA sequences in this sample. The J gene is TRBJ2-7, the V gene TRBV7-2; TRBD1 matches 8 bases. This CDR3 contains 12 residues. Germline lookup yields CDR1 SGHTA and CDR2 FQGNSA. V was clipped by 6 bases and J by 4 bases; unmatched bases: 2. This chain's CDR3 is CASSRDRYEQYF. CDR3 in DNA: TGTGCCAGCAGTCGGGACAGGTACGAGCAGTACTTC.

This sequence joins TRBV5-5 and TRBJ2-5, with TRBD1 matching over 10 bases. This CDR3 has 15 amino acids. Germline V gives CDR1 SGHKS, CDR2 YYEKEE (reference sequence). Trimming cost V 4 bases and J 3 bases; bases outside gene matches: 6. The CDR3 is CASSPGTGVEETQYF. In nucleotides, the CDR3 is TGTGCCAGCAGCCCCGGGACAGGGGTAGAAGAGACCCAGTACTTC.

The chain is built from TRBV6-1 and TRBJ2-3, with 11 bases fitting TRBD2. Per the germline V gene, CDR1 is MNHNS and CDR2 is SASEGT. The CDR3 totals 15 residues. With 5 bases clipped from V and 3 bases from J, the junction kept 4 bases outside the gene matches. The CDR3 is CASSRLAGGTDTQYF. The CDR3, as DNA: TGTGCCAGCAGTCGCCTAGCGGGAGGTACAGATACGCAGTATTTT.

On this clone itself: No conserved phenylalanine or tryptophan is present at the end of the CDR3, so a read error is the likely explanation. The V call is TRBV7-8, the J call TRBJ2-2; the match to TRBD1 covers 9 bases. Per germline, CDR1 SGHVS and CDR2 FQNEAQ. The CDR3 has 14 residues. V gave up 5 bases and J gave up 4 bases; unmatched junction bases: 2. The CDR3 sequence: CASSQQGATGELFS. The CDR3 bases are TGTGCCAGCAGCCAACAGGGGGCCACCGGGGAGCTGTTTTCT.

The J gene is TRBJ2-1, the V gene TRBV7-2, with 14 bases identical to TRBD2. This CDR3 region has 19 residues. From germline, CDR1 is SGHTA and CDR2 FQGNSA. V gave up 5 bases and J gave up 8 bases; unmatched junction bases: 17. The CDR3 sequence is CASSGMGGLAGEPTHEQFF. In DNA, the CDR3 is TGTGCCAGCAGCGGAATGGGGGGACTAGCGGGAGAACCGACCCATGAGCAGTTCTTC.

The chain carries TRBV7-3 and TRBJ2-3, with a tentative D call TRBD2 (6 bases). The V gene's germline CDR1 is SGHTA and CDR2 FQGTGA. V dropped 1 base and J dropped 0 bases, with 11 bases sitting between them. The CDR3 is 16 amino acids. Written as DNA, the CDR3 is TGTGCCAGCAGCTTAATCCCCAGCGGGAGCACAGATACGCAGTATTTT. This codes for CASSLIPSGSTDTQYF. Full variable domain (outside the CDR3, taken from reference TRBV7-3 and TRBJ2-3): GAGVSQTPSNKVTEKGKYVELRCDPISGHTALYWYRQSLGQGPEFLIYFQGTGAADDSGLPNDRFFAVRPEGSVSTLKIQRTERGDSAVYLCASSLIPSGSTDTQYFGPGTRLTVL.

In its sample, this clone was seen a few times. V is TRBV7-9 and J is TRBJ1-2; D gene unclear. The V end was cut by 3 bases, the J end by 4 bases, with 9 bases between. The CDR3 extends over 13 amino acids. The germline gives CDR1 SEHNR, CDR2 FQNEAQ (reference sequence). This CDR3 reads CASSLVTGYGYTF. CDR3 sequence (DNA): TGTGCCAGCAGCTTGGTAACCGGCTATGGCTACACCTTC.

This clone was detected a few times. V gene TRBV6-5 combines with J gene TRBJ2-7; possible D gene TRBD2, 5 bases. Germline V gene lookup returns CDR1 MNHEY and CDR2 SVGAGI. V was cut by 7 bases and J by 2 bases, with 15 bases left in between. There are 14 residues in the CDR3. CDR3 protein: CASTGSVVPYEQYF. DNA of the CDR3: TGTGCCAGCACGGGGAGTGTTGTCCCCTACGAGCAGTACTTC.

This clone was counted between two and nine times. This chain joins TRBV6-1 and TRBJ2-7, with D possibly matching TRBD1 (5 bases). Germline V gene lookup returns CDR1 MNHNS and CDR2 SASEGT. With 5 bases removed from V and 3 bases from J, the gap between germline ends came to 17 bases. The CDR3 totals 15 residues. CDR3 region: CASSSMTATHYEQYF. In DNA form, the CDR3 reads TGTGCCAGCAGTTCCATGACAGCGACCCACTACGAGCAGTACTTC.

This clone was observed a handful of times. The chain joins TRBV19 to TRBJ1-5; tentative D call: TRBD1 (5 bases). V lost 5 bases and J lost 6, with 14 bases in between. The germline V gene has CDR1 LNHDA and CDR2 SQIVND (reference sequence). The CDR3 runs 14 residues. Here the CDR3 reads CASSSGTRGQPQHF. In nucleotides, the CDR3 is TGTGCCAGTAGTTCCGGGACGAGGGGTCAGCCCCAGCATTTT.

This sequence joins TRBV2 and TRBJ2-7; a possible D gene is TRBD2 (6 bases). V was trimmed by 6 bases and J by 6 bases, leaving 12 bases between them. The CDR3 loop spans 12 amino acids. The V gene's germline CDR1 is SNHLY and CDR2 FYNNEI. The CDR3 DNA reads TGTGCCAGCAGAGGGGACTGGAGCGAGCAGTACTTC. This gives the protein CASRGDWSEQYF.

V and J are TRBV4-3 and TRBJ2-7; D is uncertain. V was shortened by 1 base and J by 3 bases, with 7 bases between the two germline ends. The CDR3 is 13 amino acids. Germline V gene data show CDR1 as LGHNA and CDR2 as YSLEER. The CDR3 protein is CASSQGGDYEQYF. CDR3 nucleotides: TGCGCCAGCAGCCAAGGTGGGGACTACGAGCAGTACTTC.

The chain uses TRBV5-1 and TRBJ2-7, with TRBD1 matching over 10 bases. The CDR3 sequence is 18 residues long. Germline loops: CDR1 SGHRS, CDR2 YFSETQ. The ends lost 0 bases at V and 3 bases at J; junction bases unmatched: 12. The CDR3 DNA reads TGCGCCAGCAGCTTGGATACTAACCGGGACAGGGGCGTCTACGAGCAGTACTTC. Its protein product is CASSLDTNRDRGVYEQYF.

The chain combines TRBV7-2 with TRBJ2-1, with 8 bases matching TRBD1. Trimming at V came to 5 bases and at J to 7 bases, leaving 7 bases not matched to a gene. The CDR3 contains 14 residues. Per the germline V gene, CDR1 is SGHTA and CDR2 is FQGNSA. In DNA, the CDR3 is TGTGCCAGCAGCCCCGGACAGGGTTGGAATGAGCAGTTCTTC. It encodes CASSPGQGWNEQFF. The variable domain in full, completed from reference TRBV7-2 and TRBJ2-1, reads GAGVSQSPSNKVTEKGKDVELRCDPISGHTALYWYRQSLGQGLEFLIYFQGNSAPDKSGLPSDRFSAERTGGSVSTLTIQRTQQEDSAVYLCASSPGQGWNEQFFGPGTRLTVL.

This chain links TRBV29-1 with TRBJ2-3; D assignment may be TRBD1 or TRBD2 (6 bases each). Germline V gene data show CDR1 as SQVTM and CDR2 as ANQGSEA. V was pared by 1 base and J by 1 base, with 15 bases between. The CDR3 is 16 residues long. The CDR3 region has the DNA TGCAGCGTTGAAGGGTGGGGGGCTGCTGGCACAGATACGCAGTATTTT. Amino acids: CSVEGWGAAGTDTQYF.

V and J are TRBV7-6 and TRBJ2-2, with 9 bases identical to TRBD2. CDR3 length: 16 residues. Germline loops: CDR1 SGHVS, CDR2 FNYEAQ. Germline trimming cut 1 base from V and 4 bases from J; bases unmatched to any gene: 4. Here the CDR3 reads CASSLVSSGITGELFF. CDR3 nucleotides: TGTGCCAGCAGCTTAGTGTCTAGCGGGATCACCGGGGAGCTGTTTTTT.

This clone was seen a few times. The rearrangement joins TRBV5-6 to TRBJ2-2; D is unclear. V was cut by 3 bases and J by 4 bases, with 10 bases left in between. The CDR3 runs 14 residues. Germline V gene sequence: CDR1 SGHDT, CDR2 YYEEEE. CDR3 in DNA: TGTGCCAGCAGCTCGGATATGGGCACCGGGGAGCTGTTTTTT. Translated: CASSSDMGTGELFF.

The chain carries TRBV18 and TRBJ2-5, with TRBD2 matching over 8 bases. J was trimmed by 5 bases and V by 3 bases; bases with no gene match: 5. CDR3 length equals 14 residues. Per germline, CDR1 KGHSH and CDR2 LQKENI. CDR3 residues: CASSPVAGMETQYF. The CDR3 DNA reads as TGTGCCAGCTCACCGGTAGCGGGAATGGAGACCCAGTACTTC.

This chain links TRBV7-9 with TRBJ2-5; 8 bases agree with TRBD1. J gave up 2 bases and V 4 bases, and 3 bases lay outside the gene matches. Germline CDR1 is SEHNR and CDR2 is FQNEAQ (reference sequence). This CDR3 is 14 amino acids long. The CDR3 region has the DNA TGTGCCAGCAGCTGGGACAGGTGGCAAGAGACCCAGTACTTC. This translates into CASSWDRWQETQYF.

In DNA, the CDR3 is TGTGCCAGCAGTTCCCTCGGGGAGGGGGAGTACAATGAGCAGTTCTTC. This sequence encodes CASSSLGEGEYNEQFF. V is TRBV25-1 and J is TRBJ2-1; possible D gene TRBD2, 7 bases. CDR3 length: 16 residues. The germline V gene encodes CDR1 MGHDK and CDR2 SYGVNS. The V end lost 5 bases, the J end lost 4 bases, and 18 bases lay between the germline ends.

Worth noting for this clone: The same CDR3 arises from other DNA sequences in this sample as well. V is TRBV6-4 and J is TRBJ2-3; TRBD2 matches 13 bases. V trimming: 5 bases; J trimming: 3 bases; junction bases outside the gene matches: 2. Germline V lookup: CDR1 MRHNA, CDR2 SNTAGT. The CDR3 runs 15 residues. CDR3 nucleotide sequence: TGTGCCAGCAGTCGACTAGCGGGAGGTACAGATACGCAGTATTTT. Translation gives CASSRLAGGTDTQYF.

The chain couples TRBV18 to TRBJ1-1; TRBD1 matches 8 bases. This CDR3 has 15 amino acids. Germline V CDR1 and CDR2: KGHSH, LQKENI. V dropped 3 bases and J dropped 6; count of bases not matched to a gene: 9. The CDR3 protein is CASSPSGGVVAEAFF. The CDR3 nucleotides read TGTGCCAGCTCACCCTCAGGGGGCGTCGTGGCTGAAGCTTTCTTT.